The 16 T cell receptor beta chains below were found in one sample sequenced in a study of cytomegalovirus exposure and HLA in healthy donors. Primers: 60 Vbeta forward and 13 Jbeta reverse. The assay was immunoSEQ multiplex PCR, and TCRdb's table has in-frame clones only and misses some. The table shows 90,000 to 150,000 clones, with roughly 79% occurring only once. Source material: PBMCs. These TCRs come from a woman in her 40s in good health and CMV-seronegative.

This clone was observed a handful of times. The chain combines TRBV19 with TRBJ2-7; TRBD2 might be the D (6 bases). Germline loops: CDR1 LNHDA, CDR2 SQIVND (reference sequence). The CDR3 has 15 residues. Trimming shortened V by 3 bases and J by 5 bases, and 17 bases separated the two germline ends. The CDR3 loop is CASSMRRGVEDEQYF. The CDR3 bases are TGTGCCAGTAGTATGCGTCGCGGGGTCGAGGACGAGCAGTACTTC.

The chain recombines TRBV7-3 with TRBJ1-2; 7 positions agree with TRBD1. Germline CDR1 is SGHTA and CDR2 is FQGTGA. Trimming at V came to 5 bases and at J to 1 base, leaving 4 bases not matched to a gene. The CDR3 is made up of 14 amino acids. CDR3 coding DNA: TGTGCCAGCAGCCCGACAGGGAATAACTATGGCTACACCTTC. Protein: CASSPTGNNYGYTF.

The chain is built from TRBV28 and TRBJ2-2; D not resolved. V was trimmed by 4 bases and J by 0 bases, leaving 12 bases between them. This CDR3 has 16 residues. Germline V gives CDR1 MDHEN, CDR2 SYDVKM. CDR3 DNA: TGTGCCAGCAGTTCTCGGCCCACTACGAACACCGGGGAGCTGTTTTTT. This encodes CASSSRPTTNTGELFF.

The genes are TRBV20-1 and TRBJ1-1; D is uncertain. The germline gives CDR1 DFQATT, CDR2 SNEGSKA (reference sequence). Trimming took off 6 bases at V and 9 bases at J, with 5 bases between the two ends. This CDR3 has 8 amino acids. The CDR3 DNA follows: TGCAGTGCATCCAAAGCTTTCTTT. It is translated as CSASKAFF.

This chain uses TRBV2 with TRBJ1-2; D unresolved. CDR3 length: 14 residues. Germline CDR1 is SNHLY and CDR2 is FYNNEI. V lost 2 bases to trimming and J lost 5 bases, with 12 bases between them. As DNA, the CDR3 is TGTGCCAGCAGTGAAACCCGGGGAGGGTATGGCTACACCTTC. Residues: CASSETRGGYGYTF.

This clone was counted between two and nine times. In DNA, the CDR3 is TGTGCCAGCAGCTTATGGGGGGATAATTCACCCCTCCACTTT. Amino acids: CASSLWGDNSPLHF. This chain connects TRBV7-2 to TRBJ1-6; perhaps TRBD1 as D (5 bases). CDR1 and CDR2 (germline): SGHTA, FQGNSA. CDR3 size: 14 residues. Trimming pared 2 bases from V and 5 bases from J, leaving 7 bases between.

This clone was detected only once. This rearrangement joins TRBV6-6 to TRBJ1-5; D ambiguous. The CDR3 has 16 amino acids. Germline V gene lookup returns CDR1 MNHNY and CDR2 SVGAGI (reference sequence). The V end lost 0 bases, the J end lost 6 bases, and 15 bases lay between the germline ends. The CDR3 DNA is TGTGCCAGCAGTTACTCTCAACGGGGAGACGGTCAGCCCCAGCATTTT. Residues: CASSYSQRGDGQPQHF.

The rearrangement joins TRBV5-1 to TRBJ2-7; 9 nucleotides match TRBD1. The CDR3 has 14 amino acids. J gave up 5 bases and V 4 bases, and 7 bases lay outside the gene matches. The V gene's germline CDR1 is SGHRS and CDR2 YFSETQ. The CDR3 bases are TGCGCCAGCAGCCCCGGGACAGGGCTAAACGAGCAGTACTTC. Encoded protein: CASSPGTGLNEQYF.

V and J are TRBV6-5 and TRBJ2-3, with unresolved D. Deletions cut 6 bases from V and 10 bases from J, with 14 bases between. The length of the CDR3 is 12 residues. Looked up from germline, CDR1 is MNHEY and CDR2 is SVGAGI. The CDR3 loop reads CASRDAGFAQYF. DNA of the CDR3: TGTGCCAGCAGAGACGCAGGTTTCGCGCAGTATTTT.

The chain recombines TRBV21-1 with TRBJ1-2; no check of the table's D call, TRBD1, against the DNA was made. TRBV21-1 is assigned pseudogene status. This CDR3 is 14 amino acids long. Here the CDR3 reads CASSMDSLNYGYTF. The DNA for the CDR3 is TGTGCCAGCAGCATGGACAGCCTTAACTATGGCTACACCTTC.

The rearrangement uses TRBV7-6 and TRBJ2-3; 7 bases line up with TRBD2. V lost 2 bases, J lost 1 base, and 12 bases stayed unmatched. This CDR3 spans 18 amino acids. Germline loops: CDR1 SGHVS, CDR2 FNYEAQ. CDR3 loop: CASSLKVATSAGTDTQYF. The DNA of the CDR3 is TGTGCCAGCAGCTTAAAGGTCGCTACTAGCGCTGGCACAGATACGCAGTATTTT.

Only a few counts were recorded for this clone. The chain combines TRBV6-5 with TRBJ1-1, with 10 bases aligning to TRBD1. V shed 5 bases and J 1 base; nucleotides not matched to a gene: 4. The CDR3 sequence is 15 residues long. Per germline, CDR1 MNHEY and CDR2 SVGAGI. The CDR3 is CASSRDRGPNTEAFF. In DNA, the CDR3 is TGTGCCAGCAGTAGGGACAGGGGCCCGAACACTGAAGCTTTCTTT.

The V gene is TRBV7-8, the J gene TRBJ2-7, with a possible D match to TRBD2 (5 bases). Trimming stripped 5 bases from V and 9 bases from J, with 11 bases between. The CDR3 consists of 11 residues. CDR1 is SGHVS, CDR2 FQNEAQ, per germline. The CDR3 DNA reads TGTGCCAGCAGCCCCGGGATCAGGCAGTACTTC. Protein product: CASSPGIRQYF.

The chain carries TRBV7-8 and TRBJ1-2; D is possibly TRBD1 (5 bases). Trimming removed 0 bases at V and 5 bases at J, with 10 bases between. The CDR3 is 14 residues long. CDR1 is SGHVS and CDR2 is FQNEAQ in the germline V gene. The CDR3 DNA reads as TGTGCCAGCAGCTTAGCTAGTCGGGGGTATGGCTACACCTTC. Translated, it gives CASSLASRGYGYTF.

This clone was observed once. The chain combines TRBV7-3 with TRBJ2-1, with a tentative D call TRBD2 (6 bases). V was clipped by 1 base and J by 6 bases, with 10 bases between them. Looked up from germline, CDR1 is SGHTA and CDR2 is FQGTGA. The CDR3 totals 14 residues. CDR3 sequence: CASSLRLGGNEQFF. CDR3 nucleotide sequence: TGTGCCAGCAGCTTAAGACTAGGAGGCAATGAGCAGTTCTTC.

The count of this clone is one. The chain's CDR3 is CASRGTFKDEKLFF. CDR3 bases: TGCGCCAGCAGAGGGACTTTCAAGGATGAAAAACTGTTTTTT. This rearrangement joins TRBV5-1 to TRBJ1-4; D perhaps matches TRBD1 (5 bases). Trimming removed 5 bases at V and 6 bases at J, with 14 bases between. Per the germline V gene, CDR1 is SGHRS and CDR2 is YFSETQ. This CDR3 has 14 amino acids.